The rows below give T cell receptor beta chains drawn from one sample of a study of read filtering for tumor transcriptome and immune sequencing. TCRdb analysed the reads with MiXCR anew, one entry per CDR3 protein. This table holds roughly 90,000 distinct CDR3 sequences, roughly an eighth found once. Sequenced material: a population of CD138-negative cells sorted from bone marrow. These receptors originate from a donor older than 35 with multiple myeloma. Each CDR3 is given with its conserved first and last residue. Fields, in order: J gene, D gene, clone size, V gene, CDR3 DNA, CDR3 protein. A D gene is named only where the DNA matches it firmly. A row's size may be missing; if present it is once, few, many or a size class.

TRBJ2-3 NA many TRBV19 TGTGCCAGTGCCTCCACAGATACGCAGTATTTT CASASTDTQYF
TRBJ2-7 NA many TRBV5-1 TGCGCCAGCAGCTTGAGGACAGCGCCGGGAAACGAGCAGTACTTC CASSLRTAPGNEQYF
TRBJ2-1 NA many TRBV23-1 TGCGCCAGCCCGGTTGCGGGTGTGAATGAGCAGTTCTTC CASPVAGVNEQFF
TRBJ2-1 TRBD1 many TRBV5-1 TGCGCCAGCAGCCCTAGGACAGGGAACAATGAGCAGTTCTTC CASSPRTGNNEQFF
TRBJ2-2 TRBD2 few TRBV20-1 TGCAGTGCTAGAGACAGCGGGAGTGGTACCGGGGAGCTGTTTTTT CSARDSGSGTGELFF
TRBJ1-5 NA many TRBV27 TGTGCCAGCAGTTCACCGACAGAGGGAGGTCCCCAGCATTTT CASSSPTEGGPQHF
TRBJ2-1 TRBD2 many TRBV9 TGTGCCAGCAGCAAAGACGGCGGGAGGTCCTACAATGAGCAGTTCTTC CASSKDGGRSYNEQFF
TRBJ2-2 NA many TRBV10-1 TGCGCCAGCCGGCCGGGTGACACCGGGGAGCTGTTTTTT CASRPGDTGELFF
TRBJ1-1 NA many TRBV5-1 TGCGCCAGCAGCTTGGGGAACGGGGGGGGCACTGAAGCTTTCTTT CASSLGNGGGTEAFF
TRBJ2-7 TRBD2 many TRBV2 TGTGCCAGCAGTGAGGCTAGCGGGAGGCCCAACGAGCAGTACTTC CASSEASGRPNEQYF
TRBJ1-1 NA many TRBV6-1 TGTGCCAGCAGTGATCTATGGCGGAACACTGAAGCTTTCTTT CASSDLWRNTEAFF
TRBJ2-1 TRBD2 many TRBV5-1 TGCGCCAGCAGCTCTCTCTCAATTACTAGCGGGACTAACAATGAGCAGTTCTTC CASSSLSITSGTNNEQFF
TRBJ1-1 TRBD1 few TRBV5-8 TGTGCCAGCAGCAAACGACAGGGGGCTACTGAAGCTTTCTTT CASSKRQGATEAFF
TRBJ2-1 TRBD2 many TRBV12-3/TRBV12-4 TGTGCCAGCAGTACCGCGACTAGCGGGAGTAGCAATGAGCAGTTCTTC CASSTATSGSSNEQFF
TRBJ1-5 NA few TRBV6-2/TRBV6-3 TGTGCCAGCAGTTACTCAGCACCGCCCCAGCATTTT CASSYSAPPQHF
TRBJ2-7 NA many TRBV6-6 TGTGCCAGCAGTTATGGGTGGGGCGAGCAGTACTTC CASSYGWGEQYF
TRBJ2-1 NA many TRBV3-1 TGTGCCAGCAGCCACGCGGAGAGCTCCTACAATGAGCAGTTCTTC CASSHAESSYNEQFF
TRBJ2-5 NA NA TRBV29-1 TGCAGCGCTATGTCCGGGGACACCCAAGAGACCCAGTACTTC CSAMSGDTQETQYF
TRBJ1-1 TRBD1 many TRBV11-2 TGTGCCAGCAGCTTAGATCAGGGGGGGAACACTGAAGCTTTCTTT CASSLDQGGNTEAFF
TRBJ1-4 TRBD1 many TRBV29-1 TGCAGCGTCGAGAGGCAGGGGGGGGAAAAACTGTTTTTT CSVERQGGEKLFF
TRBJ2-2 NA many TRBV10-3 TGTGCCATCGGGGTAAACACCGGGGAGCTGTTTTTT CAIGVNTGELFF
TRBJ2-2 NA many TRBV5-1 TGCGCCAGCAGCAACGGACCGAACACCGGGGAGCTGTTTTTT CASSNGPNTGELFF
TRBJ1-1 NA NA TRBV6-2/TRBV6-3 TGCGCCAGCGTGGGGGGATACGGTGAAGCTTTCTTT CASVGGYGEAFF
TRBJ2-7 TRBD2 many TRBV7-2 TGTGCCAGCAGCATAACCGGGACTAGCTCCGAGCAGTACTTC CASSITGTSSEQYF
TRBJ2-2 NA many TRBV5-1 TGCGCCAGCAGCTTGAGGGGGACAAGGAACACCGGGGAGCTGTTTTTT CASSLRGTRNTGELFF
TRBJ2-1 TRBD2 many TRBV5-5 TGTGCCAGCCACCCCATAGCGGGAGGGCCGTCCTACAATGAGCAGTTCTTC CASHPIAGGPSYNEQFF
TRBJ2-2 TRBD2 many TRBV6-2/TRBV6-3 TGTGCCAGCAGCCTTCTGGGAGGGCTGAACACCGGGGAGCTGTTTTTT CASSLLGGLNTGELFF
TRBJ2-7 NA many TRBV20-1 TGCAGTGCTAGTGCGGATTACGAGCAGTACTTC CSASADYEQYF
TRBJ2-3 NA many TRBV5-1 TGCGCCAGCAGCTTGGGATTGTGGGAGAATTGGTCAGATACGCAGTATTTT CASSLGLWENWSDTQYF
TRBJ2-1 NA many TRBV19 TGTGCCAGTACCTCCGGACAGAACAATGAGCAGTTCTTC CASTSGQNNEQFF
TRBJ2-1 NA many TRBV5-1 TGCGCCAGCAGCTTGGAATGGGGTAGGAATGAGCAGTTCTTC CASSLEWGRNEQFF
TRBJ2-7 NA many TRBV27 TGTGCCAGCAGTTTAAGTTACAGGGACTACGAGCAGTACTTC CASSLSYRDYEQYF
TRBJ1-1 NA many TRBV28 TGTGCCAGCAGGGAGGGGTGGAACACTGAAGCTTTCTTT CASREGWNTEAFF
TRBJ2-1 TRBD2 few TRBV5-1 TGCGCCAGCAGGCTAGCGGGCTCCTACAATGAGCAGTTCTTC CASRLAGSYNEQFF
TRBJ2-1 TRBD1 many TRBV5-1 TGCGCCAGCAGCTCCGAGGACAGGCCATACCCCTACAATGAGCAGTTCTTC CASSSEDRPYPYNEQFF
TRBJ2-7 NA many TRBV10-1 TGCGCCAGCAGACCAGGAGCGAAATATAACTACGAGCAGTACTTC CASRPGAKYNYEQYF
TRBJ1-1 TRBD1 many TRBV5-1 TGCGCCAGCAGCTTGTATGGGGCCGGACAGGGGGCGGACACTGAAGCTTTCTTT CASSLYGAGQGADTEAFF
TRBJ2-2 NA many TRBV11-2 TGTGCCAGCAGCTTACCTTCTACCGGGGAGCTGTTTTTT CASSLPSTGELFF
TRBJ2-2 NA many TRBV7-7 TGTGCTAGCAGCCGAACTGGCGGGCACACCGGGGAGCTGTTTTTT CASSRTGGHTGELFF
TRBJ1-5 TRBD1 NA TRBV20-1 TGCAGTGGGGCTCAGGGGGGAGATCAGCCCCAGCATTTT CSGAQGGDQPQHF
TRBJ2-3 TRBD1 many TRBV7-3 TGTGCCAGCAGCTTAGACAGGGGAAGCACAGATACGCAGTATTTT CASSLDRGSTDTQYF
TRBJ2-3 NA many TRBV4-1 TGCGCCAGCAGCCAAGACGGCTATCCCACTAGCACAGATACGCAGTATTTT CASSQDGYPTSTDTQYF
TRBJ1-4 NA many TRBV19 TGTGCCAGTAGTAAGCCCCCCCTAGTCCAGGGGAATGAAAAACTGTTTTTT CASSKPPLVQGNEKLFF
TRBJ2-5 NA once TRBV5-5 TGTGCCGGCGGCCCCAGAGGGGGGGGGAGTCGGGAGACCCAGTACTTC CAGGPRGGGSRETQYF
TRBJ2-3 TRBD1 many TRBV5-1 TGCGCCAGCAGCGCGGCAGGGGGCATAGATACGCAGTATTTT CASSAAGGIDTQYF
TRBJ1-3 NA NA TRBV5-1 TGCGCCAGCAGCTTCGGCTCTGGAAACACCATATATTTT CASSFGSGNTIYF
TRBJ2-1 NA many TRBV5-1 TGCGCCAGCAGCTTGGCGCTCCAGAGCTCCTACAATGAGCAGTTCTTC CASSLALQSSYNEQFF